These 27 T cell receptor beta chains originate from one sample sequenced in a study of T cell responses to AZD1222 COVID-19 vaccine. The protocol was immunoSEQ multiplex PCR, while the TCRdb copy is restricted to in-frame clones and leaves out a portion. The table has about 260,000 clones, approximately 93% seen once. The sequencing used peripheral blood, collected on day 0 of AZD1222 vaccination. The source is an adult in good health.

V usage is TRBV7-3 and J usage is TRBJ2-7; no definite D call. V was trimmed by 2 bases and J by 7 bases, leaving 12 bases between them. The V gene's germline CDR1 is SGHTA and CDR2 FQGTGA. The CDR3 covers 13 residues. CDR3 region: CASSLVRTGEQYF. CDR3 coding DNA: TGTGCCAGCAGCTTAGTTAGAACGGGTGAGCAGTACTTC.

The chain uses TRBV27 and TRBJ1-1, with 10 bases lining up with TRBD1. Germline V lookup: CDR1 MNHEY, CDR2 SMNVEV (reference sequence). The length of the CDR3 is 16 residues. Trimming removed 6 bases from V and 0 bases from J; junction bases left unmatched: 7. CDR3: CASSPGTGVMNTEAFF. In DNA, the CDR3 is TGTGCCAGCAGCCCGGGGACAGGGGTTATGAACACTGAAGCTTTCTTT.

The chain has TRBV6-6 and TRBJ1-1, with D unclear. The CDR3 covers 14 residues. Between the trimmed V and J ends, which lost 5 bases and 0 bases, there was a span of 10 bases. The germline gives CDR1 MNHNY, CDR2 SVGAGI (reference sequence). The CDR3 here is CASSGPGMNTEAFF. The CDR3 DNA is TGTGCCAGCAGTGGCCCAGGAATGAACACTGAAGCTTTCTTT.

The rearrangement uses TRBV3-1 (or the pseudogene TRBV3-2) and TRBJ1-2, with 10 bases lining up with TRBD1. Germline CDR1 is LGHDT and CDR2 is YNNKEL (reference sequence). V shed 5 bases, J shed 8 bases, and the junction held 5 bases outside the gene matches. The CDR3 length is 13 residues. CDR3 region: CASSRQGAQGYTF. CDR3 sequence (DNA): TGTGCCAGCAGCAGACAGGGGGCGCAGGGCTACACCTTC.

The chain uses TRBV28 and TRBJ2-6; TRBD2 might be the D (5 bases). The V end was cut by 3 bases, the J end by 2 bases, with 8 bases between. Germline-derived CDR1 and CDR2 are MDHEN and SYDVKM. The CDR3 has 15 amino acids. The CDR3: CASSFGVAGANVLTF. CDR3 DNA: TGTGCCAGCAGTTTCGGGGTTGCTGGGGCCAACGTCCTGACTTTC.

The V gene is TRBV29-1, the J gene TRBJ2-3; D remains ambiguous. Germline CDR1 and CDR2: SQVTM and ANQGSEA. CDR3 length equals 16 residues. The V end lost 0 bases, the J end lost 3 bases, and 16 bases lay between the germline ends. The CDR3 reads CSVEDRRVGLTDTQYF. CDR3 bases: TGCAGCGTTGAAGATCGAAGGGTCGGATTGACAGATACGCAGTATTTT.

The V and J genes are TRBV7-6 and TRBJ2-7; no definite D call. CDR3 length: 15 residues. CDR1 and CDR2 (germline): SGHVS, FNYEAQ. V dropped 4 bases and J dropped 2 bases, with 15 bases sitting between them. This CDR3 reads CASSSGSGSPYEQYF. The DNA of the CDR3 is TGTGCCAGCAGCTCGGGCTCGGGCAGCCCCTACGAGCAGTACTTC.

The chain employs TRBV2 and TRBJ1-2, with D perhaps matching TRBD1 (6 bases). Trimming left V 8 bases short and J 0 bases short, with 10 bases between. In germline, CDR1 is SNHLY, CDR2 FYNNEI. The CDR3 covers 13 residues. CDR3 sequence: CASGRGTNYGYTF. The DNA of the CDR3 is TGTGCCAGCGGGAGGGGGACTAACTATGGCTACACCTTC.

CDR3 nucleotide sequence: TGTGCCAGCGGCACCGAGGGAAACACCATATATTTT. Translation gives CASGTEGNTIYF. The chain carries TRBV2 and TRBJ1-3; D is unresolved. This CDR3 region has 12 residues. V shed 8 bases and J shed 4 bases, with 9 bases lying between them. Per germline, CDR1 SNHLY and CDR2 FYNNEI.

V gene TRBV19 combines with J gene TRBJ2-3, with TRBD2 matching 11 bases. With 3 bases clipped from V and 5 bases from J, the junction kept 7 bases outside the gene matches. This CDR3 contains 16 residues. Germline CDR1 reads LNHDA; CDR2 reads SQIVND (reference sequence). In DNA, the CDR3 is TGTGCCAGTAGTATTCTACTAGCGGGAGCCAGAGATACGCAGTATTTT. Translation gives CASSILLAGARDTQYF. Full variable domain (rest looked up from reference TRBV19 and TRBJ2-3): DGGITQSPKYLFRKEGQNVTLSCEQNLNHDAMYWYRQDPGQGLRLIYYSQIVNDFQKGDIAEGYSVSREKKESFPLTVTSAQKNPTAFYLCASSILLAGARDTQYFGPGTRLTVL.

The chain combines TRBV4-3 with TRBJ2-1; D perhaps matches TRBD2 (6 bases). The V end lost 1 base, the J end lost 1 base, and 17 bases lay between the germline ends. The CDR3 runs 18 residues. The germline V gene has CDR1 LGHNA and CDR2 YSLEER. Here the CDR3 DNA reads TGCGCCAGCAGCCAAGCCCCGCGGGTCGGGAGTTCCTACAATGAGCAGTTCTTC. It codes for CASSQAPRVGSSYNEQFF.

The J gene is TRBJ2-5, the V gene TRBV6-5; TRBD1 agrees at 7 bases. CDR3 length: 12 residues. Trimming at V came to 6 bases and at J to 5 bases, leaving 3 bases not matched to a gene. CDR1 and CDR2 (germline): MNHEY, SVGAGI. The CDR3 spells CASSLRGETQYF. Here the CDR3 DNA reads TGTGCCAGCAGCCTCAGGGGGGAGACCCAGTACTTC.

CDR3 amino acids: CASSEAREGRNEQFF. The CDR3 DNA is TGTGCCAGCAGTGAAGCGCGGGAGGGCCGAAATGAGCAGTTCTTC. The chain carries TRBV2 and TRBJ2-1, with 9 bases lining up with TRBD2. V was clipped by 0 bases and J by 7 bases; unmatched bases: 4. Germline CDR1 reads SNHLY; CDR2 reads FYNNEI. The length of the CDR3 is 15 residues. Drawing the rest from reference TRBV2 and TRBJ2-1, the complete variable domain is EPEVTQTPSHQVTQMGQEVILRCVPISNHLYFYWYRQILGQKVEFLVSFYNNEISEKSEIFDDQFSVERPDGSNFTLKIRSTKLEDSAMYFCASSEAREGRNEQFFGPGTRLTVL.

The rearrangement uses TRBV7-3 and TRBJ2-3; D may be TRBD2 (6 bases). Germline V gene lookup returns CDR1 SGHTA and CDR2 FQGTGA. The CDR3 is 14 residues long. With 5 bases removed from V and 5 bases from J, the gap between germline ends came to 14 bases. This CDR3 is CASSRGRGRDTQYF. CDR3 bases: TGTGCCAGCAGCCGCGGCCGGGGGAGAGATACGCAGTATTTT.

This sequence joins TRBV3-1 (or the pseudogene TRBV3-2) and TRBJ2-1; D is possibly TRBD2 (7 bases). CDR1 is LGHDT and CDR2 is YNNKEL in the germline V gene (reference sequence). The V and J ends lost 5 bases and 4 bases respectively, with 15 bases between them. The CDR3 covers 15 residues. The CDR3 here is CASSEGRGGYNEQFF. The DNA of the CDR3 is TGTGCCAGCAGCGAGGGTAGGGGGGGGTACAATGAGCAGTTCTTC.

For this clone: One junction end does not reproduce the germline sequence, and a read error may be involved. This sequence joins TRBV28 and TRBJ1-5; maybe TRBD1 (6 bases). This CDR3 is built from 17 residues. Germline loops: CDR1 MDHEN, CDR2 SYDVKM. As DNA, the CDR3 is TGTGCCAGCAGTATATGGGACATAAAGGGGCCTAATCAGCCCCAGCATTTT. Its protein product is CASSIWDIKGPNQPQHF.

The rearrangement joins TRBV5-6 to TRBJ2-2, with D uncertain. The CDR3 spans 14 residues. V lost 2 bases, J lost 0 bases, and 5 bases lay in between. Germline loops: CDR1 SGHDT, CDR2 YYEEEE. DNA for the CDR3: TGTGCCAGCAGCTTTGTGCCGAACACCGGGGAGCTGTTTTTT. Its protein product is CASSFVPNTGELFF. Supplemented by reference TRBV5-6 and TRBJ2-2, the full variable domain reads DAGVTQSPTHLIKTRGQQVTLRCSPKSGHDTVSWYQQALGQGPQFIFQYYEEEERQRGNFPDRFSGHQFPNYSSELNVNALLLGDSALYLCASSFVPNTGELFFGEGSRLTVL.

This chain uses TRBV28 with TRBJ2-2; no firm D call. Trimming removed 2 bases at V and 4 bases at J, with 5 bases between. In germline, CDR1 is MDHEN, CDR2 SYDVKM. The CDR3 loop spans 13 amino acids. This CDR3 reads CASSLRSTGELFF. The CDR3 coding sequence is TGTGCCAGCAGTTTAAGGAGCACCGGGGAGCTGTTTTTT.

V and J are TRBV15 and TRBJ2-4; D may correspond to TRBD1 or TRBD2 (5 bases each). Trimming took 5 bases from V and 7 from J, leaving 12 bases between them. CDR1 LNHNV and CDR2 YYDKDF come from the germline V gene (reference sequence). The CDR3 consists of 13 residues. The CDR3 loop reads CATSGLWGNIQYF. The CDR3 bases are TGTGCCACCAGCGGACTCTGGGGGAACATTCAGTACTTC.

CDR3 loop: CASSGQGGSIEQFF. For the CDR3, the DNA is TGTGCCAGCAGCGGACAGGGGGGTAGTATTGAGCAGTTCTTC. This sequence joins TRBV2 and TRBJ2-1; 10 bases fit TRBD1. The V gene's germline CDR1 is SNHLY and CDR2 FYNNEI. Losses at the gene ends were 6 bases for V and 9 bases for J; bases not matched to a gene: 8. The CDR3 loop spans 14 amino acids.

V is TRBV2 and J is TRBJ2-3; TRBD2 matches at 10 bases. Germline CDR1 and CDR2: SNHLY and FYNNEI. The V segment lost 5 bases and the J segment 1 base; nucleotides outside the gene matches: 3. The length of the CDR3 is 15 residues. CDR3 loop: CASSPSGGRTDTQYF. The CDR3 DNA reads TGTGCCAGCAGTCCTAGCGGGGGACGCACAGATACGCAGTATTTT.

The rearrangement joins TRBV12-5 to TRBJ1-2; D gene unclear. The length of the CDR3 is 12 residues. V was trimmed by 3 bases and J by 1 base, leaving 3 bases between them. Germline CDR1 LGHNT, CDR2 FRNRAP. The DNA of the CDR3 is TGTGCTAGTGGTTTACATAACTATGGCTACACCTTC. This sequence encodes CASGLHNYGYTF.

This chain connects TRBV7-3 to TRBJ2-3; tentatively, D is TRBD1 (5 bases). The CDR3 is 15 amino acids. Between the trimmed V and J ends, which lost 5 bases and 2 bases, there was a span of 14 bases. Germline CDR1 reads SGHTA; CDR2 reads FQGTGA. The chain's CDR3 is CASSAGPLNTDTQYF. CDR3 nucleotide sequence: TGTGCCAGCAGCGCAGGGCCCCTGAACACAGATACGCAGTATTTT.

The V and J genes are TRBV27 and TRBJ1-4; 9 nucleotides line up with TRBD1. The CDR3 sequence is 14 residues long. Per germline, CDR1 MNHEY and CDR2 SMNVEV (reference sequence). Germline trimming cut 6 bases from V and 4 bases from J; bases unmatched to any gene: 3. The chain's CDR3 is CASRRQGDNEKLFF. The CDR3 DNA follows: TGTGCCAGCAGGCGACAGGGGGATAATGAAAAACTGTTTTTT.

The chain is built from TRBV5-1 and TRBJ2-1, with D maybe TRBD2 (5 bases). The V and J ends lost 0 bases and 3 bases respectively, with 7 bases between them. Germline values: CDR1 SGHRS, CDR2 YFSETQ. The length of the CDR3 is 14 residues. CDR3 residues: CASSLEGGYNEQFF. Here the CDR3 DNA reads TGCGCCAGCAGCTTGGAAGGAGGCTACAATGAGCAGTTCTTC. The full variable domain, completed using reference TRBV5-1 and TRBJ2-1, is KAGVTQTPRYLIKTRGQQVTLSCSPISGHRSVSWYQQTPGQGLQFLFEYFSETQRNKGNFPGRFSGRQFSNSRSEMNVSTLELGDSALYLCASSLEGGYNEQFFGPGTRLTVL.

The V call is TRBV7-3, the J call TRBJ2-1; the D gene is possibly TRBD1 (6 bases). CDR1 and CDR2 (germline): SGHTA, FQGTGA. The CDR3 length is 16 residues. V dropped 5 bases and J dropped 3 bases, with 17 bases sitting between them. The CDR3 loop reads CASSLHPAGDYNEQFF. The CDR3 coding sequence is TGTGCCAGCAGCCTCCACCCGGCAGGGGACTACAATGAGCAGTTCTTC.

V and J are TRBV2 and TRBJ2-3, with 9 bases identical to TRBD1. This CDR3 is built from 14 residues. V gave up 6 bases and J gave up 6 bases; unmatched junction bases: 7. Germline V gene sequence: CDR1 SNHLY, CDR2 FYNNEI. Here the CDR3 reads CASRADRGWDTQYF. CDR3 bases: TGTGCCAGCAGGGCAGACAGGGGGTGGGATACGCAGTATTTT.